A single sample gave rise to the 27 T cell receptor beta chains below, sequenced in a study of T cell responses to AZD1222 COVID-19 vaccine. Using immunoSEQ multiplex PCR, the repertoire was profiled, and TCRdb retains in-frame clones only, with some absent. The profile covers around 100,000 clones, with approximately 90% appearing a single time and just under 7.5% taken by the ten largest. The source material was peripheral blood, sampled on day 0 of AZD1222 vaccination. The receptor source for this set is an adult in good health.

V gene TRBV19 combines with J gene TRBJ1-1; TRBD1 is a possible D gene (6 bases). CDR1 is LNHDA, CDR2 SQIVND, per germline (reference sequence). This CDR3 is built from 15 residues. Trimming stripped 5 bases from V and 1 base from J, with 14 bases between. The CDR3 spells CASSVQGIRNTEAFF. The DNA of the CDR3 is TGTGCCAGTAGTGTGCAGGGGATTAGGAACACTGAAGCTTTCTTT. Filled out from reference TRBV19 and TRBJ1-1, the complete variable domain reads DGGITQSPKYLFRKEGQNVTLSCEQNLNHDAMYWYRQDPGQGLRLIYYSQIVNDFQKGDIAEGYSVSREKKESFPLTVTSAQKNPTAFYLCASSVQGIRNTEAFFGQGTRLTVV.

A single count supports this clone. The rearrangement joins TRBV5-5 to TRBJ2-7; D uncertain. The CDR3 runs to 16 residues. With 0 bases removed from V and 0 bases from J, the gap between germline ends came to 13 bases. The germline gives CDR1 SGHKS, CDR2 YYEKEE (reference sequence). Written as DNA, the CDR3 is TGTGCCAGCAGCTTGGTGTGGCACAGCAGCTCCTACGAGCAGTACTTC. It codes for CASSLVWHSSSYEQYF.

This chain joins TRBV5-1 and TRBJ2-2; D is possibly TRBD2 (5 bases). Trimming cost V 5 bases and J 7 bases, with 18 bases left between them. The CDR3 loop spans 15 amino acids. The V gene's germline CDR1 is SGHRS and CDR2 YFSETQ. CDR3 DNA sequence: TGCGCCAGCAGTGAGGCTACTAGAACCTACGGGGAGCTGTTTTTT. Amino acids: CASSEATRTYGELFF. Filled out from reference TRBV5-1 and TRBJ2-2, the complete variable domain reads KAGVTQTPRYLIKTRGQQVTLSCSPISGHRSVSWYQQTPGQGLQFLFEYFSETQRNKGNFPGRFSGRQFSNSRSEMNVSTLELGDSALYLCASSEATRTYGELFFGEGSRLTVL.

This chain links TRBV19 with TRBJ2-7, with 8 positions matching TRBD2. The junction had 6 bases not matched to a gene; V was cut back by 6 bases and J by 5 bases. CDR1 is LNHDA, CDR2 SQIVND, per germline (reference sequence). This CDR3 is built from 13 residues. For the CDR3, the DNA is TGTGCCAGTAGGTCGGGAGGGATCCACGAGCAGTACTTC. Amino acids: CASRSGGIHEQYF.

This clone appeared once. The V and J genes are TRBV9 and TRBJ1-2, with 8 nucleotides matching TRBD1. This CDR3 has 14 amino acids. Unmatched junction bases numbered 5, after V lost 3 bases and J lost 4 bases. Germline CDR1 SGDLS, CDR2 YYNGEE. The CDR3 region has the DNA TGTGCCAGCAGCGCGGCAGGGGGCCCCTATGGCTACACCTTC. Protein: CASSAAGGPYGYTF.

The chain is built from TRBV29-1 and TRBJ2-3, with TRBD1 identical over 8 bases. The germline V gene has CDR1 SQVTM and CDR2 ANQGSEA. Trimming at V came to 6 bases and at J to 6 bases, leaving 5 bases not matched to a gene. The CDR3 has 12 residues. The CDR3: CSVAGTGDTQYF. CDR3 in DNA: TGCAGCGTCGCCGGGACAGGCGATACGCAGTATTTT.

Written as DNA, the CDR3 is TGTGCCAGCAGCCCGGGGGCAGATACGCAGTATTTT. The encoded protein is CASSPGADTQYF. The chain recombines TRBV7-3 with TRBJ2-3; the D gene is possibly TRBD2 (6 bases). CDR1 and CDR2 (germline): SGHTA, FQGTGA. Deletions cut 5 bases from V and 4 bases from J, with 7 bases between. This CDR3 is built from 12 residues.

CDR3 sequence: CASSSGVGPDYGYTF. Here the CDR3 DNA reads TGTGCCAGCAGCTCGGGGGTCGGGCCTGACTATGGCTACACCTTC. The gene calls are TRBV7-6 and TRBJ1-2; tentatively, D is TRBD1 (5 bases). Germline CDR1 reads SGHVS; CDR2 reads FNYEAQ. The CDR3 consists of 15 residues. The V gene lost 4 bases and the J gene lost 3 bases, with 15 bases spanning the gap.

The J gene is TRBJ1-2, the V gene TRBV21-1; the table's D call, TRBD1, has no DNA check behind it. TRBV21-1 corresponds to a pseudogene. CDR3 length: 14 amino acids. The CDR3: CASSKGPRVGGYTF. The CDR3 DNA follows: TGTGCCAGCAGCAAAGGTCCCAGGGTGGGCGGCTACACCTTC.

The genes are TRBV18 and TRBJ1-4; 8 bases fit TRBD1. CDR3 length: 14 residues. J lost 7 bases, V lost 2 bases, and 3 bases had no gene match. Germline CDR1 is KGHSH and CDR2 is LQKENI. The CDR3 is CASSPGQGSEKLFF. The CDR3 DNA follows: TGTGCCAGCTCACCAGGACAGGGTTCTGAAAAACTGTTTTTT.

V is TRBV3-1 (or the pseudogene TRBV3-2) and J is TRBJ1-6; TRBD1 might be the D (6 bases). Per germline, CDR1 LGHDT and CDR2 YNNKEL (reference sequence). This CDR3 has 15 residues. V was shortened by 1 base and J by 7 bases, with 11 bases between the two germline ends. The CDR3 protein is CASSQGGGINSPLHF. CDR3 coding DNA: TGTGCCAGCAGCCAAGGAGGGGGGATCAATTCACCCCTCCACTTT.

The rearrangement joins TRBV5-1 to TRBJ1-2; the match to TRBD1 covers 10 bases. V shed 3 bases and J 5 bases; nucleotides not matched to a gene: 13. The CDR3 is 17 residues long. Germline V gene lookup returns CDR1 SGHRS and CDR2 YFSETQ. The DNA of the CDR3 is TGCGCCAGCAGCTACGTACGCCGGGACAGGGGAGGGTATGGCTACACCTTC. This translates into CASSYVRRDRGGYGYTF. The whole variable domain, remainder taken from reference TRBV5-1 and TRBJ1-2, is KAGVTQTPRYLIKTRGQQVTLSCSPISGHRSVSWYQQTPGQGLQFLFEYFSETQRNKGNFPGRFSGRQFSNSRSEMNVSTLELGDSALYLCASSYVRRDRGGYGYTFGSGTRLTVV.

This clone was counted once. The chain recombines TRBV24-1 with TRBJ2-1; maybe TRBD2 (6 bases). Germline-derived CDR1 and CDR2 are KGHDR and SFDVKD. The CDR3 is 13 amino acids. V lost 5 bases, J lost 7 bases, and 11 bases lay in between. CDR3 in amino acids: CATSGGGWNEQFF. The CDR3 nucleotides are TGTGCCACCAGTGGTGGAGGGTGGAATGAGCAGTTCTTC.

The rearrangement joins TRBV7-8 to TRBJ1-5, with D tentatively TRBD1 (5 bases). The CDR3 length is 13 residues. Deletions cut 4 bases from V and 4 bases from J, with 8 bases between. Germline values: CDR1 SGHVS, CDR2 FQNEAQ. The CDR3 protein is CASSSGGNQPQHF. The CDR3 DNA is TGTGCCAGCAGCTCGGGGGGAAATCAGCCCCAGCATTTT.

This clone was counted a single time. The J gene is TRBJ2-1, the V gene TRBV18, with 10 positions matching TRBD1. The CDR3 totals 15 residues. CDR1 is KGHSH, CDR2 LQKENI, per germline. After removal of 3 bases from V and 7 bases from J, the junction contained 6 bases not matched to a gene. CDR3: CASSPGTGAMNEQFF. The CDR3 region has the DNA TGTGCCAGCTCACCGGGGACAGGGGCTATGAATGAGCAGTTCTTC.

The chain combines TRBV9 with TRBJ2-2; 9 bases align to TRBD1. With V trimmed by 4 bases and J by 6 bases, 10 bases remained unmatched. The CDR3 runs 16 residues. Germline-derived CDR1 and CDR2 are SGDLS and YYNGEE. CDR3 in amino acids: CASSPRTGASAGELFF. The CDR3 nucleotides are TGTGCCAGCAGCCCGCGGACAGGGGCAAGCGCCGGGGAGCTGTTTTTT.

A remark on this clone: At one of its ends the junction is not consistent with the germline gene, which may arise from a read error. The chain combines TRBV29-1 with TRBJ1-3, with 11 bases fitting TRBD1. Per germline, CDR1 SQVTM and CDR2 ANQGSEA. CDR3 length: 12 amino acids. The CDR3 DNA sequence: TGCAGCGTTGAATCCGGACAGGGGGCAGCCGATTTT. Amino acids: CSVESGQGAADF. The full variable domain, completed using reference TRBV29-1 and TRBJ1-3, is SAVISQKPSRDICQRGTSLTIQCQVDSQVTMMFWYRQQPGQSLTLIATANQGSEATYESGFVIDKFPISRPNLTFSTLTVSNMSPEDSSIYLCSVESGQGAADFGEGSWLTVV.

The chain couples TRBV28 to TRBJ1-4, with a tentative D call TRBD1 (5 bases). The CDR3 totals 14 residues. V gave up 2 bases and J gave up 8 bases, with 12 bases separating them. The germline gives CDR1 MDHEN, CDR2 SYDVKM. The CDR3 coding sequence is TGTGCCAGCAGTTTACCCAGGGATGGGGAAAAACTGTTTTTT. It specifies CASSLPRDGEKLFF.

In its sample, this clone was seen once. The rearrangement links TRBV19 to TRBJ1-1, with 7 nucleotides matching TRBD1. The germline V gene encodes CDR1 LNHDA and CDR2 SQIVND (reference sequence). V gave up 4 bases and J gave up 4 bases; unmatched junction bases: 3. The CDR3 extends over 13 amino acids. CDR3 region: CASSREGATEAFF. The CDR3 nucleotides are TGTGCCAGTAGTAGAGAGGGGGCCACTGAAGCTTTCTTT.

The chain carries TRBV7-3 and TRBJ1-1; no reliable D call. The CDR3 sequence is 15 residues long. Trimming removed 4 bases from V and 3 bases from J, with 15 bases in between. Germline CDR1 is SGHTA and CDR2 is FQGTGA. The CDR3 here is CASSSSDKLHTEAFF. CDR3 bases: TGTGCCAGCAGCTCGAGCGACAAGTTGCACACTGAAGCTTTCTTT. Full variable domain (missing parts from reference TRBV7-3 and TRBJ1-1): GAGVSQTPSNKVTEKGKYVELRCDPISGHTALYWYRQSLGQGPEFLIYFQGTGAADDSGLPNDRFFAVRPEGSVSTLKIQRTERGDSAVYLCASSSSDKLHTEAFFGQGTRLTVV.

The chain employs TRBV27 and TRBJ2-3; 11 bases match TRBD2. From germline, CDR1 is MNHEY and CDR2 SMNVEV (reference sequence). The CDR3 consists of 15 residues. Trimming cost V 5 bases and J 3 bases; bases outside gene matches: 4. Written as DNA, the CDR3 is TGTGCCAGCAGTCAACTAGCGGGAGTGACAGATACGCAGTATTTT. Residues: CASSQLAGVTDTQYF.

The CDR3 sequence: CASSIGHQPQHF. The CDR3 nucleotides read TGTGCCAGTAGTATAGGCCATCAGCCCCAGCATTTT. The chain couples TRBV19 to TRBJ1-5; D unclear. The CDR3 is 12 residues long. Trimming pared 1 base from V and 5 bases from J, leaving 3 bases between. The germline V gene has CDR1 LNHDA and CDR2 SQIVND (reference sequence).

The chain is built from TRBV7-6 and TRBJ1-4; weak D call: TRBD1 (5 bases). This CDR3 is built from 13 residues. CDR1 is SGHVS and CDR2 is FNYEAQ in the germline V gene. Trimming shortened V by 4 bases and J by 7 bases, and 10 bases separated the two germline ends. CDR3 protein: CASSWGSGEKLFF. For the CDR3, the DNA is TGTGCCAGCAGCTGGGGGTCGGGTGAAAAACTGTTTTTT.

This clone is a singleton in its sample. V gene TRBV4-2 combines with J gene TRBJ2-1; 14 nucleotides match TRBD2. Germline CDR1 reads LGHNA; CDR2 reads YNFKEQ. The length of the CDR3 is 18 residues. V was pared by 4 bases and J by 7 bases, with 12 bases of the junction left unmatched. The CDR3 region is CASSPSGTSGSLRNEQFF. The CDR3 nucleotides are TGTGCCAGCAGCCCCAGCGGGACTAGCGGGAGTCTGCGGAATGAGCAGTTCTTC.

V and J are TRBV7-9 and TRBJ2-5, with 13 bases lining up with TRBD2. The CDR3 length is 15 residues. CDR1 SEHNR and CDR2 FQNEAQ come from the germline V gene (reference sequence). V shed 0 bases, J shed 5 bases, and the junction held 0 bases outside the gene matches. The CDR3 coding sequence is TGTGCCAGCAGCTTAGCACTAGCGGGAGGGGAGACCCAGTACTTC. Translation: CASSLALAGGETQYF.

The V gene is TRBV5-6, the J gene TRBJ2-1, with TRBD2 matching 10 bases. CDR1 is SGHDT and CDR2 is YYEEEE in the germline V gene. There are 16 residues in the CDR3. Trimming at V came to 0 bases and at J to 3 bases, leaving 3 bases not matched to a gene. CDR3 DNA sequence: TGTGCCAGCAGCTTGGCCCTAGCGGGAGACTACAATGAGCAGTTCTTC. This gives the protein CASSLALAGDYNEQFF.

V is TRBV10-3 and J is TRBJ1-2; D is undetermined. Per germline, CDR1 ENHRY and CDR2 SYGVKD. Trimming took 0 bases from V and 7 from J, leaving 15 bases between them. The CDR3 is 15 amino acids. This CDR3 reads CAISESAGHLIGYTF. The CDR3, as DNA: TGTGCCATCAGTGAGTCTGCTGGGCACCTCATTGGCTACACCTTC.